These T cell receptor beta chains were read from a single sample in a study of T cells in Graves' hyperthyroidism and ophthalmopathy. TCRdb reprocessed the multiplex PCR reads with MiXCR, giving one entry per CDR3 protein. The repertoire holds roughly 290,000 distinct CDR3 sequences, with 13% as singletons. Input material: blood. These receptor sequences come from a woman aged 25-40 years with Graves' hyperthyroidism that later progressed to Graves' ophthalmopathy. The CDR3 runs from the conserved cysteine through the conserved F or W. A D gene is named only where the DNA matches it firmly. Clone size is given as how often the clone was seen (once, few, many) or a class if it is expanded.

V: TRBV6-2/TRBV6-3; D: -; J: TRBJ1-2; size: many; DNA: TGTGCCAGCCGGGGGCCGGAGGAATATGGCTACACCTTC; CDR3: CASRGPEEYGYTF
V: TRBV20-1; D: TRBD1; J: TRBJ1-6; size: many; DNA: TGCAGTGCAAGGACAGGATCTTATAATTCACCCCTCCACTTT; CDR3: CSARTGSYNSPLHF
V: TRBV10-3; D: -; J: TRBJ1-2; size: few; DNA: TGTGCCATCACCGCCGGCAGGGACTATGGCTACACCTTC; CDR3: CAITAGRDYGYTF
V: TRBV27; D: -; J: TRBJ1-6; size: few; DNA: TGTGCCAGCAGTTTGTCCCATCCCTATAATTCACCCCTCCACTTT; CDR3: CASSLSHPYNSPLHF
V: TRBV9; D: -; J: TRBJ1-6; size: few; DNA: TGTGCCAGCAGCGTAGCCGGGCAGGGGAATTCACCCCTCCACTTT; CDR3: CASSVAGQGNSPLHF
V: TRBV11-2; D: -; J: TRBJ1-4; size: many; DNA: TGTGCCAGCAGCTTCTTTGCAACTAATGAAAAACTGTTTTTT; CDR3: CASSFFATNEKLFF
V: TRBV18; D: -; J: TRBJ2-7; size: many; DNA: TGTGCCAGCTCACGAGGGCAGGAGTCCTACGAGCAGTACTTC; CDR3: CASSRGQESYEQYF
V: TRBV28; D: -; J: TRBJ2-1; size: many; DNA: TGTGCCAGCAGTTTATCTAAAAACAATGAGCAGTTCTTC; CDR3: CASSLSKNNEQFF
V: TRBV12-3/TRBV12-4; D: -; J: TRBJ2-1; size: many; DNA: TGTGCCAGCAGTTTATCCAGAGGAGAGCAGTTCTTC; CDR3: CASSLSRGEQFF
V: TRBV7-9; D: -; J: TRBJ1-2; size: few; DNA: TGTGCCACCAGGGAGGGGAACTATGGCTACACCTTC; CDR3: CATREGNYGYTF
V: TRBV11-2; D: -; J: TRBJ2-5; size: many; DNA: TGTGCCAGCAGCTTAATGGAAGGGTTGGGAGAGACCCAGTACTTC; CDR3: CASSLMEGLGETQYF
V: TRBV5-1; D: -; J: TRBJ2-2; size: many; DNA: TGCGCCAGCAGCCGTCAGAGCGGAGCGAACACCGGGGAGCTGTTTTTT; CDR3: CASSRQSGANTGELFF